These 11 T cell receptor beta chains were all obtained from the same sample, sequenced in a study of T cell repertoires in cytomegalovirus infection. Each CDR3 protein gets one entry after TCRdb re-called the reads with MiXCR. Altogether over 150,000 distinct CDR3 sequences are present, about 18% being singletons, with the ten largest covering less than 25%. The sample comprised CD8+ T cells from PBMCs. These receptors originate from a human donor in good health (CMV status not recorded). Some clones in this sample may be carry-over from other donors' samples.

V and J are TRBV12-3 or TRBV12-4 and TRBJ1-1; D is perhaps TRBD1 (5 bases). This CDR3 has 15 residues. V was shortened by 5 bases and J by 2 bases, with 15 bases between the two germline ends. CDR3 sequence reads: CASSALGDGNTEAFF. In DNA, the CDR3 is TGTGCCAGCAGTGCCTTAGGGGACGGAAACACTGAAGCTTTCTTT.

The chain combines TRBV12-3 or TRBV12-4 with TRBJ1-6; D call uncertain. V lost 10 bases, J lost 7 bases, and 14 bases lay in between. This CDR3 is 13 amino acids long. As DNA, the CDR3 is TGTGCCACCCAAGAGGGAGGCAATTCACCCCTCCACTTT. This codes for CATQEGGNSPLHF.

This clonotype was seen a few times. The chain recombines TRBV11-3 with TRBJ2-2, with 9 positions matching TRBD1. The CDR3 extends over 14 amino acids. J lost 7 bases, V lost 5 bases, and 5 bases had no gene match. The germline V gene has CDR1 SGHNT and CDR2 YENEEA. The CDR3 spells CASSLTGGNGELFF. The CDR3 coding sequence is TGTGCCAGCAGCCTCACAGGGGGCAACGGGGAGCTGTTTTTT.

This clonotype appeared a few times. This chain uses TRBV12-3 or TRBV12-4 with TRBJ1-6; D is unclear. V was trimmed by 6 bases and J by 1 base, leaving 7 bases between them. This CDR3 is built from 14 residues. CDR3 in DNA: TGTGCCAGCAGCTCCGGTTCCTATAATTCACCCCTCCACTTT. Translating gives CASSSGSYNSPLHF.

This clonotype showed up just once. The J gene is TRBJ2-7, the V gene TRBV6-2 or TRBV6-3; D is ambiguous. Germline CDR1 is MNHEY and CDR2 is SVGEGT. The CDR3 has 12 residues. V lost 2 bases and J lost 4, with 6 bases in between. Written as DNA, the CDR3 is TGTGCCAGCAGTTACAATACTTACGAGCAGTACTTC. It yields the protein CASSYNTYEQYF.

The chain is built from TRBV15 and TRBJ2-1; 8 bases are a match to TRBD2. This CDR3 has 14 residues. With V trimmed by 5 bases and J by 10 bases, 10 bases remained unmatched. The germline V gene encodes CDR1 LNHNV and CDR2 YYDKDF (reference sequence). In DNA, the CDR3 is TGTGCCACCAGCCCGGGGGGGGGCCCTAGAGAGCAGTTCTTC. This codes for CATSPGGGPREQFF.

This clonotype came up a few times. The chain recombines TRBV5-6 with TRBJ1-1; 9 bases match TRBD1. Germline loops: CDR1 SGHDT, CDR2 YYEEEE. The junction had 0 bases not matched to a gene; V was cut back by 5 bases and J by 4 bases. This CDR3 spans 12 amino acids. The CDR3 DNA sequence: TGTGCCAGCAGGACAGGGGGCACTGAAGCTTTCTTT. It is translated as CASRTGGTEAFF.

The chain recombines TRBV7-6 with TRBJ1-6, with D perhaps TRBD1 (6 bases). Between the trimmed V and J ends, which lost 5 bases and 6 bases, there was a span of 17 bases. The CDR3 contains 16 residues. CDR1 is SGHVS, CDR2 FNYEAQ, per germline. CDR3 sequence (DNA): TGTGCCAGCAGCCCAAAAACAGGGTTGAGTAATTCACCCCTCCACTTT. This gives the protein CASSPKTGLSNSPLHF.

This clonotype was counted many times. CDR3: CASSPTRTGARNEQYF. In nucleotides, the CDR3 is TGTGCCAGCAGCCCCACGCGGACAGGGGCGAGAAACGAGCAGTACTTC. The rearrangement joins TRBV7-2 to TRBJ2-7; 9 bases are a match to TRBD1. This CDR3 comprises 16 residues. From germline, CDR1 is SGHTA and CDR2 FQGNSA. The J segment lost 5 bases and the V segment lost 5 bases, leaving 13 bases of the junction unmatched.

The sample holds a few counts of this clonotype. The chain employs TRBV7-2 and TRBJ2-3; D ambiguous. CDR3 length: 22 residues. Germline loops: CDR1 SGHTA, CDR2 FQGNSA. Trimming cost V 5 bases and J 4 bases, with 37 bases left between them. The CDR3 sequence is CASSIDFPRWVEDAQSADTQYF. The DNA of the CDR3 is TGTGCCAGCAGCATAGATTTCCCTCGATGGGTCGAGGACGCTCAGTCGGCAGATACGCAGTATTTT.

CDR3 coding DNA: TGTGCCAGCAGCTTAACAGGGAGAAGCACTGAAGCTTTCTTT. It encodes CASSLTGRSTEAFF. The chain employs TRBV11-2 and TRBJ1-1; TRBD1 is a possible D gene (6 bases). The CDR3 has 14 amino acids. V was shortened by 2 bases and J by 4 bases, with 11 bases between the two germline ends. The germline V gene has CDR1 SGHAT and CDR2 FQNNGV.